This record covers a single T cell receptor beta chain. Antigen: not known. Profiling relied on immunoSEQ multiplex PCR, and the TCRdb table lists in-frame clones only, not all of them. Among 66,000 or so clones listed, 85% were seen once. The sample comes from a study of OX40 agonist ivuxolimab in advanced cancers. Study findings and constraints: Relative to CD4+ cells, CD8+ T cells on average had more expanded clones.

The J segment lost 5 bases and the V segment lost 0 bases, leaving 10 bases of the junction unmatched. Germline loops: CDR1 SGHRS, CDR2 YFSETQ. This CDR3 has 16 amino acids. V gene TRBV5-1 combines with J gene TRBJ1-1; 7 nucleotides agree with TRBD1. The receptor's source is an adult with an advanced solid tumor such as melanoma, head and neck, liver or kidney cancer. Sample: CD4+ or CD8+ T cells sorted from blood, taken in a trial of the OX40 agonist ivuxolimab. CDR3 DNA: TGCGCCAGCAGCTTGGGTACCCCAGGGGACAGTACTGAAGCTTTCTTT. It codes for CASSLGTPGDSTEAFF.